The 17 T cell receptor beta chains listed next were all sequenced from one sample in a study of T cell responses to AZD1222 COVID-19 vaccine. Produced via immunoSEQ multiplex PCR; TCRdb's table is partial and in-frame only. The data show about 130,000 clones, 80% to 90% seen once. Sequenced here: peripheral blood, sampled on day 0 of MenACWY control vaccination. The receptors derive from an adult in good health.

This clone appeared once. The CDR3 nucleotides read TGCGCCAGCAGTAGCAGGGGGACTGAAGCTTTCTTT. It yields the protein CASSSRGTEAFF. The V call is TRBV10-2, the J call TRBJ1-1; 7 nucleotides agree with TRBD1. The CDR3 extends over 12 amino acids. J was trimmed by 5 bases and V by 5 bases; bases with no gene match: 2. The germline CDR1 and CDR2 sequences are WSHSY and SAAADI.

The J gene is TRBJ2-2, the V gene TRBV29-1; D may be TRBD1 (7 bases). V lost 7 bases, J lost 6 bases, and 15 bases lay in between. Germline CDR1 and CDR2: SQVTM and ANQGSEA. This CDR3 is 13 amino acids long. CDR3: CSGGQGEAGELFF. The CDR3 DNA follows: TGCAGCGGGGGGCAGGGGGAGGCCGGGGAGCTGTTTTTT.

This clone was seen a handful of times. This chain joins TRBV9 and TRBJ1-1; D uncertain. V was trimmed by 0 bases and J by 4 bases, leaving 16 bases between them. The CDR3 has 16 amino acids. Per the germline V gene, CDR1 is SGDLS and CDR2 is YYNGEE. The CDR3 loop is CASSVAEVGYSTEAFF. For the CDR3, the DNA is TGTGCCAGCAGCGTAGCTGAAGTCGGGTACAGCACTGAAGCTTTCTTT.

The genes are TRBV28 and TRBJ1-3; 7 bases line up with TRBD1. Germline values: CDR1 MDHEN, CDR2 SYDVKM. This CDR3 spans 14 amino acids. V was clipped by 1 base and J by 4 bases; unmatched bases: 1. CDR3 sequence: CASSLSDRGNTIYF. CDR3 in DNA: TGTGCCAGCAGTTTATCGGACAGGGGAAACACCATATATTTT.

The chain couples TRBV5-1 to TRBJ1-3, with D uncertain. The CDR3 totals 17 residues. Germline V gene data show CDR1 as SGHRS and CDR2 as YFSETQ. Trimming took 2 bases from V and 0 from J, leaving 15 bases between them. The CDR3, as DNA: TGCGCCAGCAGCTTCCTGGGCGCCACCAGCTCTGGAAACACCATATATTTT. Translated: CASSFLGATSSGNTIYF.

The chain combines TRBV2 with TRBJ1-2; D remains unclear. Trimming removed 5 bases from V and 4 bases from J, with 11 bases in between. Germline V CDR1 and CDR2: SNHLY, FYNNEI. This CDR3 region has 13 residues. CDR3 sequence: CASSLQYIYGYTF. CDR3 coding DNA: TGTGCCAGCAGTTTACAGTATATCTATGGCTACACCTTC.

The rearrangement links TRBV5-1 to TRBJ2-5; TRBD1 agrees at 7 bases. Unmatched junction bases numbered 7, after V lost 7 bases and J lost 1 base. This CDR3 comprises 14 residues. Germline V lookup: CDR1 SGHRS, CDR2 YFSETQ. The CDR3 coding sequence is TGCGCCAGCCGGGGACAGCCGTTCCAAGAGACCCAGTACTTC. It is translated as CASRGQPFQETQYF.

CDR3 nucleotide sequence: TGTGCCAGCAGCCCGGGAGGGGGACCCTACGAGCAGTACTTC. Translated: CASSPGGGPYEQYF. The V gene is TRBV7-9, the J gene TRBJ2-7; 8 bases line up with TRBD2. V lost 5 bases to trimming and J lost 2 bases; unmatched junction nucleotides: 5. Germline assignment: CDR1 SEHNR and CDR2 FQNEAQ (reference sequence). The CDR3 is made up of 14 amino acids.

The sample holds one count of this clone. Here the CDR3 DNA reads TGCGCCAGCAGGTCGGGACAGGTTAACTATGGCTACACCTTC. Amino acid sequence: CASRSGQVNYGYTF. V and J are TRBV5-1 and TRBJ1-2; 8 nucleotides align to TRBD1. J gave up 1 base and V 5 bases, and 4 bases lay outside the gene matches. The CDR3 consists of 14 residues. Germline assignment: CDR1 SGHRS and CDR2 YFSETQ. The full variable domain, rest sourced from reference TRBV5-1 and TRBJ1-2, is KAGVTQTPRYLIKTRGQQVTLSCSPISGHRSVSWYQQTPGQGLQFLFEYFSETQRNKGNFPGRFSGRQFSNSRSEMNVSTLELGDSALYLCASRSGQVNYGYTFGSGTRLTVV.

The gene calls are TRBV30 and TRBJ1-2; TRBD1 matches 11 bases. The germline gives CDR1 GTSNPN, CDR2 SVGIG (reference sequence). Trimming at V came to 3 bases and at J to 1 base, leaving 4 bases not matched to a gene. The CDR3 sequence is 15 residues long. The chain's CDR3 is CAWRGQGALNYGYTF. As DNA, the CDR3 is TGTGCCTGGAGAGGACAGGGGGCCCTTAACTATGGCTACACCTTC.

The chain is built from TRBV7-6 and TRBJ2-3, with 12 bases that match TRBD2. CDR3 length: 17 amino acids. Unmatched junction bases numbered 7, after V lost 3 bases and J lost 3 bases. Germline V gene sequence: CDR1 SGHVS, CDR2 FNYEAQ. As DNA, the CDR3 is TGTGCCAGCAGCTTGGGGACTAGCGGGCCTAGGACAGATACGCAGTATTTT. Translated, it gives CASSLGTSGPRTDTQYF.

This clone was observed a single time. This chain connects TRBV5-1 to TRBJ1-6, with 8 bases aligning to TRBD1. The CDR3 has 14 amino acids. Unmatched junction bases numbered 4, after V lost 4 bases and J lost 7 bases. CDR1 SGHRS and CDR2 YFSETQ come from the germline V gene. In DNA, the CDR3 is TGCGCCAGCAGCCCGGGACAGGAGAATTCACCCCTCCACTTT. It codes for CASSPGQENSPLHF.

The DNA of the CDR3 is TGTGCCAGCAGTGAAACGACTAGCGGGAGTGTGAACACCGGGGAGCTGTTTTTT. Its protein product is CASSETTSGSVNTGELFF. V and J are TRBV2 and TRBJ2-2; 12 bases are a match to TRBD2. The CDR3 contains 18 residues. Unmatched junction bases numbered 5, after V lost 2 bases and J lost 1 base. Germline CDR1 reads SNHLY; CDR2 reads FYNNEI.

This rearrangement joins TRBV24-1 to TRBJ2-1; unclear D gene. Germline CDR1 and CDR2: KGHDR and SFDVKD. V was clipped by 1 base and J by 7 bases, with 1 base between them. This CDR3 is 11 amino acids long. For the CDR3, the DNA is TGTGCCACCAGTGATTTTAATGAGCAGTTCTTC. Its translation: CATSDFNEQFF.

The V and J genes are TRBV5-1 and TRBJ2-5; D is perhaps TRBD1 (5 bases). The CDR3 is 14 residues long. CDR1 is SGHRS and CDR2 is YFSETQ in the germline V gene. Trimming took 3 bases from V and 5 from J, leaving 14 bases between them. The DNA of the CDR3 is TGCGCCAGCAGCTCACAGGCGGCCGGGGAGACCCAGTACTTC. Protein product: CASSSQAAGETQYF.

The V gene is TRBV2, the J gene TRBJ1-1, with TRBD1 identical over 7 bases. The CDR3 extends over 14 amino acids. Germline values: CDR1 SNHLY, CDR2 FYNNEI. Trimming cost V 3 bases and J 1 base; bases outside gene matches: 2. As DNA, the CDR3 is TGTGCCAGCAGTGACAGGGGGGGGAACACTGAAGCTTTCTTT. Its protein product is CASSDRGGNTEAFF.

The rearrangement joins TRBV28 to TRBJ2-7, with D hard to call. The CDR3 extends over 12 amino acids. Deletions cut 2 bases from V and 5 bases from J, with 7 bases between. The germline V gene has CDR1 MDHEN and CDR2 SYDVKM. CDR3 DNA: TGTGCCAGCAGTTTACTGCACCACGAGCAGTACTTC. Its translation: CASSLLHHEQYF.